Listed below are T cell receptor beta chains from one sample, sequenced in a study of STAT3 mutations in large granular lymphocyte leukemia. The table came from immunoSEQ multiplex PCR; TCRdb's copy has only in-frame clones and leaves some out. The sample shows about 10,000 clones, 70% to 90% of them seen only once. Material for sequencing was peripheral blood mononuclear cells. These receptors were obtained from a man aged 55-75 years with T-cell large granular lymphocyte leukemia. Some clones in this sample may be carry-over from other donors' samples. CDR3s include the opening cysteine and the closing phenylalanine or tryptophan. The order of the fields is clone size, V gene, J gene, D gene, CDR3 protein, CDR3 DNA. D genes are given only for firm matches. Expanded clones get a size class; other rows say once, few or many, or leave the size out.

-	TRBV5-1	TRBJ1-1	-	CASSLEWGGNTEAFF	TGCGCCAGCAGCTTGGAGTGGGGAGGGAACACTGAAGCTTTCTTT
-	TRBV5-1	TRBJ1-1	-	CASSPAPGNTEAFF	TGCGCCAGCAGCCCCGCCCCCGGGAACACTGAAGCTTTCTTT
-	TRBV7-2	TRBJ2-7	-	CASSLDANGEQYF	TGTGCCAGCAGCTTAGACGCAAACGGCGAGCAGTACTTC
-	TRBV7-9	TRBJ2-7	-	CASSLGGNSYEQYF	TGTGCCAGCAGCTTAGGGGGGAATTCCTACGAGCAGTACTTC
-	TRBV27	TRBJ2-3	-	CASTREGHGPDTQYF	TGTGCCAGCACCCGTGAGGGGCATGGCCCCGATACGCAGTATTTT
once	TRBV28	TRBJ1-1	-	CASSFYATGMSTEAFF	TGTGCCAGCAGTTTCTACGCCACAGGGATGTCCACTGAAGCTTTCTTT
-	TRBV10-2	TRBJ2-3	-	CASSSSLVGTDTQYF	TGCGCCAGCAGTAGTAGTCTCGTAGGCACAGATACGCAGTATTTT
-	TRBV28	TRBJ2-5	-	CASSLVVQETQYF	TGTGCCAGCAGTTTGGTGGTCCAAGAGACCCAGTACTTC
-	TRBV7-8	TRBJ2-7	-	CASSLSGNTYEQYF	TGTGCCAGCAGCTTAAGCGGCAATACCTACGAGCAGTACTTC
once	TRBV7-9	TRBJ2-2	-	CASSSSGPNTGELFF	TGTGCCAGCAGCTCAAGCGGGCCGAACACCGGGGAGCTGTTTTTT
-	TRBV5-6	TRBJ1-4	-	CASSWGGYYSTNEKLFF	TGTGCCAGCAGCTGGGGCGGCTATTACTCAACTAATGAAAAACTGTTTTTT
once	TRBV5-4	TRBJ2-1	TRBD1	CASSLGQGIYNEQFF	TGTGCCAGCAGCTTGGGACAGGGAATCTACAATGAGCAGTTCTTC
-	TRBV14	TRBJ1-5	-	CASSHGGVSNQPQHF	TGTGCCAGCAGCCATGGGGGTGTCAGCAATCAGCCCCAGCATTTT
once	TRBV9	TRBJ2-3	-	CASGQGGGMTDTQYF	TGTGCCAGCGGGCAGGGAGGAGGGATGACAGATACGCAGTATTTT
-	TRBV11-2	TRBJ2-2	-	CASSLNRPGELFF	TGTGCCAGCAGCTTAAACAGGCCCGGGGAGCTGTTTTTT
-	TRBV2	TRBJ1-2	TRBD1	CASSRDRLNDHGYTF	TGTGCCAGCAGCCGGGACAGGTTGAATGACCATGGCTACACCTTC
-	TRBV30	TRBJ1-2	TRBD1	CAWSVGTGGNYGYTF	TGTGCCTGGAGTGTAGGGACAGGGGGGAACTATGGCTACACCTTC
-	TRBV5-1	TRBJ2-2	TRBD1	CASSLTGGYTGELFF	TGCGCCAGCAGCTTGACAGGGGGCTATACCGGGGAGCTGTTTTTT
-	TRBV2	TRBJ2-1	TRBD2	CASTLGGNNEQFF	TGTGCCAGCACATTGGGGGGGAACAATGAGCAGTTCTTC
-	TRBV15	TRBJ2-7	TRBD2	CATSRGGSAYEQYF	TGTGCCACCAGCAGAGGCGGGAGTGCCTACGAGCAGTACTTC
-	TRBV29-1	TRBJ2-3	TRBD1	CSVDLYSGTGDTDTQYF	TGCAGCGTTGATCTGTACTCTGGGACAGGGGACACAGATACGCAGTATTTT
-	TRBV5-1	TRBJ2-7	-	CASSSNPGASSYEQYF	TGCGCCAGCAGCTCCAATCCGGGGGCTAGCTCTTACGAGCAGTACTTC
-	TRBV5-6	TRBJ2-1	-	CASSLRDEQFF	TGTGCCAGCAGCTTACGAGATGAGCAGTTCTTC
-	TRBV2	TRBJ1-1	-	CASKGQELNTEAFF	TGTGCCAGCAAGGGGCAGGAGTTGAACACTGAAGCTTTCTTT
-	TRBV10-1	TRBJ2-2	-	CASSVQITGELFF	TGCGCCAGCAGTGTTCAGATCACCGGGGAGCTGTTTTTT
once	TRBV4-1	TRBJ2-7	-	CASSQESQVIYEQYF	TGCGCCAGCAGCCAAGAGTCGCAGGTGATCTACGAGCAGTACTTC
-	TRBV27	TRBJ1-2	TRBD1	CASSSRTGRYGYTF	TGTGCCAGCAGTTCCCGGACAGGGAGGTATGGCTACACCTTC
-	TRBV19	TRBJ1-2	-	CASSSGGGRPTYGYTF	TGTGCCAGTAGTTCAGGAGGAGGCCGACCCACCTATGGCTACACCTTC
-	TRBV7-8	TRBJ2-5	-	CASNSGASDQETQYF	TGTGCCAGCAACTCAGGGGCCTCGGACCAAGAGACCCAGTACTTC
-	TRBV5-1	TRBJ2-5	TRBD1	CASNRDRGRPGEETQYF	TGCGCCAGCAACCGGGACAGGGGCCGCCCGGGGGAAGAGACCCAGTACTTC
-	TRBV6-5	TRBJ1-2	TRBD1	CASSYGQGGGYTF	TGTGCCAGCAGTTACGGGCAGGGGGGTGGCTACACCTTC
-	TRBV11-2	TRBJ1-1	-	CASSLLGFEAFF	TGTGCCAGCAGCTTACTAGGATTTGAAGCTTTCTTT
-	TRBV27	TRBJ2-7	TRBD1	CASSSRTGSYEQYF	TGTGCCAGCAGTTCCCGGACAGGGTCCTACGAGCAGTACTTC
-	TRBV27	TRBJ2-6	-	CASSFNPGANVLTF	TGTGCCAGCAGTTTTAATCCCGGGGCCAACGTCCTGACTTTC
-	TRBV5-1	TRBJ2-1	TRBD2	CASSTIPSGKNEQFF	TGCGCCAGCAGCACCATTCCTAGCGGTAAAAATGAGCAGTTCTTC
-	TRBV14	TRBJ2-7	TRBD1	CASSQGLGTGWSEQYF	TGTGCCAGCAGCCAAGGGTTAGGGACAGGGTGGTCCGAGCAGTACTTC
-	TRBV5-1	TRBJ2-5	-	CASSSGVGGQETQYF	TGCGCCAGCAGCTCCGGGGTGGGGGGCCAAGAGACCCAGTACTTC
-	TRBV28	TRBJ2-3	TRBD1	CASGGQGFADTQYF	TGTGCCAGCGGGGGACAGGGATTTGCAGATACGCAGTATTTT